This TCR beta chain was observed in a study of T cells in Graves' hyperthyroidism and ophthalmopathy. Study-wide results and limits: The model identified upcoming ophthalmopathy a median roughly 6 months ahead of onset. Blood shared most expanded thyroid clonotypes above 0.001.

The table lists this clonotype with many counts. The antigen is unknown. Disease duration under 2 months; hyperthyroidism patients were aged 18 to 65. Any symptoms of ophthalmopathy came after the first hyperthyroidism diagnosis, from which the blood sample dates. V was cut by 0 bases and J by 7 bases, with 5 bases left in between. CDR3 length: 12 residues. The germline V gene encodes CDR1 SGHRS and CDR2 YFSETQ. It was RNA transcripts that yielded the amplified TCR beta CDR3 regions. The HTBI primer set served for first-round RT-PCR of the TCR CDR3. Using its own MiXCR run on the multiplex PCR reads, TCRdb lists one record per CDR3 protein. The sample records approximately 360,000 distinct CDR3 sequences, about 15% being singletons.

The sequence was obtained from a woman younger than 35 with Graves' hyperthyroidism that later progressed to Graves' ophthalmopathy. The chain couples TRBV5-1 to TRBJ2-1; D gene ambiguous. The source material was blood. The CDR3 region is CASSLEANEQFF. The CDR3 nucleotides are TGCGCCAGCAGCTTGGAGGCGAATGAGCAGTTCTTC.